One and the same sample provided the 11 T cell receptor beta chains below, sequenced in a study of blood T cell repertoires in COVID-19. Only in-frame clones appear in the TCRdb table, and some are missing; sequencing was by immunoSEQ multiplex PCR. Counted here are some 65,000 clones, around 90% occurring once; the ten biggest clones make up 1.3%. Sequencing was performed on peripheral blood. The origin of the receptors is a man in his sixties with acute or convalescent COVID-19.

V is TRBV28 and J is TRBJ2-1; 9 bases are shared with TRBD1. The CDR3 totals 16 residues. Germline CDR1 reads MDHEN; CDR2 reads SYDVKM. V shed 5 bases and J 3 bases; nucleotides not matched to a gene: 8. In DNA form, the CDR3 reads TGTGCCAGCAGTGAATGGGGGACAGGGAGCTACAATGAGCAGTTCTTC. Its protein product is CASSEWGTGSYNEQFF.

This CDR3 is CANRFGGVFLGGYTF. Written as DNA, the CDR3 is TGTGCCAACAGGTTTGGGGGCGTTTTTTTGGGAGGCTACACCTTC. V gene TRBV21-1 combines with J gene TRBJ1-2; the table's TRBD1 call for D was not verified on the DNA. TRBV21-1 is noted as a pseudogene. CDR3 length equals 15 residues.

Comment on this clone: At one of its ends the junction is not consistent with the germline gene, which may arise from a read error. V is TRBV6-5 and J is TRBJ2-1; 9 nucleotides agree with TRBD1. Per germline, CDR1 MNHEY and CDR2 SVGAGI. The CDR3 loop spans 13 amino acids. CDR3 DNA: TGTGCCTGCAGGGGGACAGGGTGGCCTGAGCAGTTCTTC. Translating it yields CACRGTGWPEQFF.

The CDR3 reads CASSPRTDGSYQPQHF. The CDR3, as DNA: TGTGCCAGCAGTCCCCGGACAGACGGATCCTATCAGCCCCAGCATTTT. The chain links TRBV27 to TRBJ1-5; D perhaps matches TRBD1 (6 bases). The CDR3 has 16 residues. CDR1 is MNHEY, CDR2 SMNVEV, per germline (reference sequence). V lost 5 bases and J 5 bases, leaving 19 bases between the germline ends.

The chain is built from TRBV6-5 and TRBJ2-1; 7 nucleotides agree with TRBD2. V was pared by 6 bases and J by 5 bases, with 7 bases of the junction left unmatched. The CDR3 consists of 14 residues. The germline gives CDR1 MNHEY, CDR2 SVGAGI. The chain's CDR3 is CASRKPGGDNEQFF. The DNA for the CDR3 is TGTGCCAGCAGGAAACCGGGGGGAGACAATGAGCAGTTCTTC.

The chain couples TRBV9 to TRBJ1-2, with unresolved D. V dropped 0 bases and J dropped 4 bases, with 13 bases sitting between them. CDR1 is SGDLS, CDR2 YYNGEE, per germline. CDR3 length equals 15 residues. The DNA for the CDR3 is TGTGCCAGCAGCGTAGCTCTTTCAAAGAGCTATGGCTACACCTTC. Encoded protein: CASSVALSKSYGYTF. Drawing the rest from reference TRBV9 and TRBJ1-2, the complete variable domain is DSGVTQTPKHLITATGQRVTLRCSPRSGDLSVYWYQQSLDQGLQFLIQYYNGEERAKGNILERFSAQQFPDLHSELNLSSLELGDSALYFCASSVALSKSYGYTFGSGTRLTVV.

CDR3 sequence reads: CATSDTPGRGSGELFF. CDR3 nucleotides: TGTGCCACCAGTGATACCCCCGGACGGGGTAGTGGGGAGCTGTTTTTT. The V gene is TRBV24-1, the J gene TRBJ2-2; weak D call: TRBD2 (5 bases). V lost 3 bases, J lost 8 bases, and 18 bases lay in between. The CDR3 has 16 residues. Germline assignment: CDR1 KGHDR and CDR2 SFDVKD.

This clone was detected only a few times. The V and J genes are TRBV6-6 and TRBJ2-1; the match to TRBD2 covers 12 bases. The CDR3 runs 15 residues. Germline lookup yields CDR1 MNHNY and CDR2 SVGAGI (reference sequence). V was clipped by 6 bases and J by 7 bases; unmatched bases: 7. The CDR3 here is CASSPSGGVVNEQFF. The CDR3 DNA is TGTGCCAGCAGCCCTAGCGGGGGGGTAGTTAATGAGCAGTTCTTC.

The V call is TRBV20-1, the J call TRBJ1-2; 9 bases are shared with TRBD1. The CDR3 loop spans 10 amino acids. With V trimmed by 6 bases and J by 13 bases, 6 bases remained unmatched. The germline gives CDR1 DFQATT, CDR2 SNEGSKA (reference sequence). Here the CDR3 reads CSAGQGLTTF. Here the CDR3 DNA reads TGCAGTGCCGGACAGGGGTTAACCACCTTC.

A few counts support this clone. J is TRBJ1-4 and V is TRBV5-4; TRBD1 agrees at 8 bases. After removal of 8 bases from V and 6 bases from J, the junction contained 6 bases not matched to a gene. The length of the CDR3 is 13 residues. Germline V gene lookup returns CDR1 SGHNT and CDR2 YYREEE (reference sequence). This chain's CDR3 is CASSRGLYEKLFF. Here the CDR3 DNA reads TGTGCCAGTAGCAGGGGGCTTTATGAAAAACTGTTTTTT.

The rearrangement links TRBV11-2 to TRBJ1-6, with 9 bases identical to TRBD1. The CDR3 runs 15 residues. CDR1 and CDR2 (germline): SGHAT, FQNNGV. J gave up 6 bases and V 4 bases, and 4 bases lay outside the gene matches. CDR3 sequence (DNA): TGTGCCAGCAGCTCCCCGGACAGGGGTAATTCACCCCTCCACTTT. Protein product: CASSSPDRGNSPLHF.